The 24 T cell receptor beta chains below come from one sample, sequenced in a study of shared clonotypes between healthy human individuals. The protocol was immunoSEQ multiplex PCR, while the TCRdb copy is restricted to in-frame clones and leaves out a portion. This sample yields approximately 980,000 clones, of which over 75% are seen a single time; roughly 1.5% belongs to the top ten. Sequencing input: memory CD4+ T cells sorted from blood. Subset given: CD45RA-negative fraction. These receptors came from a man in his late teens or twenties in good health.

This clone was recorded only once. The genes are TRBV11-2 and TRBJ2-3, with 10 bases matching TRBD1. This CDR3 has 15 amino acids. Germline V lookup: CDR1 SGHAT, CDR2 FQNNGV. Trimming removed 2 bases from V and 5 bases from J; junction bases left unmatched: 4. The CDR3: CASSLQRTGGDTQYF. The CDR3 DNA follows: TGTGCCAGCAGCTTACAAAGGACAGGGGGAGATACGCAGTATTTT.

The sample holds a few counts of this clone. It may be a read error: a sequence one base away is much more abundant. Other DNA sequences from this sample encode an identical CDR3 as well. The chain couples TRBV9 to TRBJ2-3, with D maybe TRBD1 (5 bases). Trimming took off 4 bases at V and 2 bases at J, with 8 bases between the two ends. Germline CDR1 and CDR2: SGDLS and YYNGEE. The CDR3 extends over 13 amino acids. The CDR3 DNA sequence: TGTGCCAGCAGCAGGGGAAACACAGATACGCAGTATTTT. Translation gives CASSRGNTDTQYF.

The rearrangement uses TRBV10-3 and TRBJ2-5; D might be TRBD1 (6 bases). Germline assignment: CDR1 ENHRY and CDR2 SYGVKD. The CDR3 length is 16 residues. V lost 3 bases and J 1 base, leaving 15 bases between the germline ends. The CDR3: CAISETPAGAQETQYF. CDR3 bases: TGTGCCATCAGTGAAACCCCAGCAGGGGCCCAAGAGACCCAGTACTTC.

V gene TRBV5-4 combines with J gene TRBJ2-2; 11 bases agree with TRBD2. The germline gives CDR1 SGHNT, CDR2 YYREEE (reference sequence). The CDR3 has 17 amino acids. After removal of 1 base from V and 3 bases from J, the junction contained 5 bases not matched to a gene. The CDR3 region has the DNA TGTGCCAGCAGCTTGAGTAGCGGGGGGGCCCACACCGGGGAGCTGTTTTTT. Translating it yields CASSLSSGGAHTGELFF.

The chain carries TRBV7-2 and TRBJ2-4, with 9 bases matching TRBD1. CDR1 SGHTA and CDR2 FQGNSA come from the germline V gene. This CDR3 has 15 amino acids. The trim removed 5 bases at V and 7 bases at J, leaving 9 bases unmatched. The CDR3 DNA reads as TGTGCCAGCAGCGAAACAGGGGGCGTCTGGAACATTCAGTACTTC. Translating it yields CASSETGGVWNIQYF.

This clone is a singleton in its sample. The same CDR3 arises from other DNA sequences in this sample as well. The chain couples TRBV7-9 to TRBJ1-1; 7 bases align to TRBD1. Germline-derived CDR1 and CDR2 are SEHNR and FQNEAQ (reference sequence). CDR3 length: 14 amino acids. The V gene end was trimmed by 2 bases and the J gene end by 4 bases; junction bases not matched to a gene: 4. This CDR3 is CASSLQGGSTEAFF. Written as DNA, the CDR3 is TGTGCCAGCAGCTTACAGGGGGGGAGCACTGAAGCTTTCTTT. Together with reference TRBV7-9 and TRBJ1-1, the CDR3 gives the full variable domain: DTGVSQNPRHKITKRGQNVTFRCDPISEHNRLYWYRQTLGQGPEFLTYFQNEAQLEKSRLLSDRFSAERPKGSFSTLEIQRTEQGDSAMYLCASSLQGGSTEAFFGQGTRLTVV.

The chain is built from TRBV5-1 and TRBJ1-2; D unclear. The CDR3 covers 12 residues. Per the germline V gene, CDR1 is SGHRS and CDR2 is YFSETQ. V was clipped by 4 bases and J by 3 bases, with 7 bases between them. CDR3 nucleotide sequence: TGCGCCAGCAGCGGAAACGACTATGGCTACACCTTC. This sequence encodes CASSGNDYGYTF.

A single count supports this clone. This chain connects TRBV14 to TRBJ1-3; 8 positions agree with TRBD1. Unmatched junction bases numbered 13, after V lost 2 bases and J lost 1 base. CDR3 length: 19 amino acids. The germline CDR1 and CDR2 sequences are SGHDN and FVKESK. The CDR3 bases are TGTGCCAGCAGCCAAATCCTTAAGGACAGGGTAAAATCTGGAAACACCATATATTTT. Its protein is CASSQILKDRVKSGNTIYF.

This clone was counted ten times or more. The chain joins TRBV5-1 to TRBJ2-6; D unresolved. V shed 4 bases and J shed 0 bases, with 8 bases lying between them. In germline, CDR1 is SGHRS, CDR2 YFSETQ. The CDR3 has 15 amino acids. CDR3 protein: CASSTDTSGANVLTF. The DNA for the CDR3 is TGCGCCAGCAGCACCGACACCTCTGGGGCCAACGTCCTGACTTTC.

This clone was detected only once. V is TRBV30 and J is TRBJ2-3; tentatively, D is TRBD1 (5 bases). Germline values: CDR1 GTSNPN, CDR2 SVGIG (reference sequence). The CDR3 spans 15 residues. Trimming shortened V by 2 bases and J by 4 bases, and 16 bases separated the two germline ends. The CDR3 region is CAWSSDSIRADTQYF. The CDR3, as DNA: TGTGCCTGGAGTTCAGACAGTATTAGGGCAGATACGCAGTATTTT. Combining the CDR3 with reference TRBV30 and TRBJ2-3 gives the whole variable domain SQTIHQWPATLVQPVGSPLSLECTVEGTSNPNLYWYRQAAGRGLQLLFYSVGIGQISSEVPQNLSASRPQDRQFILSSKKLLLSDSGFYLCAWSSDSIRADTQYFGPGTRLTVL.

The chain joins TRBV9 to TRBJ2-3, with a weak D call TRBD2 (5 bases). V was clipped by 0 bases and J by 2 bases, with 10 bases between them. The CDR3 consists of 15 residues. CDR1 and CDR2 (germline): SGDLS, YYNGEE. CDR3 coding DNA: TGTGCCAGCAGCGTAGGTAGCGCTCTCACAGATACGCAGTATTTT. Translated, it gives CASSVGSALTDTQYF.

CDR3 in DNA: TGTGCCAGTCTTCCAATCCGGGACAGGGCACAGGAGCAGTACTTC. It codes for CASLPIRDRAQEQYF. The chain has TRBV7-9 and TRBJ2-7; TRBD1 matches at 9 bases. Losses at the gene ends were 9 bases for V and 7 bases for J; bases not matched to a gene: 16. Germline lookup yields CDR1 SEHNR and CDR2 FQNEAQ (reference sequence). This CDR3 is 15 amino acids long. The full variable domain, rest sourced from reference TRBV7-9 and TRBJ2-7, is DTGVSQNPRHKITKRGQNVTFRCDPISEHNRLYWYRQTLGQGPEFLTYFQNEAQLEKSRLLSDRFSAERPKGSFSTLEIQRTEQGDSAMYLCASLPIRDRAQEQYFGPGTRLTVT.

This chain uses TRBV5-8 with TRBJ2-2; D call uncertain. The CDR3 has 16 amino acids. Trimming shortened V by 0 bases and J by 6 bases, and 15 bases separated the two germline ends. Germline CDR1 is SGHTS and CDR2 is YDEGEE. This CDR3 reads CASSLEGVLLPGELFF. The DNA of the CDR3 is TGTGCCAGCAGCTTGGAAGGAGTCCTCCTTCCCGGGGAGCTGTTTTTT.

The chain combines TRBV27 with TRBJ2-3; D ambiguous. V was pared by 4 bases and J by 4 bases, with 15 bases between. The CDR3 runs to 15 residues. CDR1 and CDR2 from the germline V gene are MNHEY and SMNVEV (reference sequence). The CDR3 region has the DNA TGTGCCAGCAGTTCTCTAGACAAAAGTCCAGATACGCAGTATTTT. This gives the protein CASSSLDKSPDTQYF.

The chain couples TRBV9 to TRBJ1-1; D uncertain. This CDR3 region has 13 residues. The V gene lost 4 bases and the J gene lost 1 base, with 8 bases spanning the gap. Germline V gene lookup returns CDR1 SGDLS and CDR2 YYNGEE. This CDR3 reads CASSPQANTEAFF. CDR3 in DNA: TGTGCCAGCAGCCCTCAAGCGAACACTGAAGCTTTCTTT.

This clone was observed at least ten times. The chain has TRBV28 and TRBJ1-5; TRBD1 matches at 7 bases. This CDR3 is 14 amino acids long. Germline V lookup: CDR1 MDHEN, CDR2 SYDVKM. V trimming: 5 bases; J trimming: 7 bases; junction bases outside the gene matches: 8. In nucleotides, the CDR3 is TGTGCCAGCAGTCCAGGGACAGTCCCCCAGCCCCAGCATTTT. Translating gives CASSPGTVPQPQHF.

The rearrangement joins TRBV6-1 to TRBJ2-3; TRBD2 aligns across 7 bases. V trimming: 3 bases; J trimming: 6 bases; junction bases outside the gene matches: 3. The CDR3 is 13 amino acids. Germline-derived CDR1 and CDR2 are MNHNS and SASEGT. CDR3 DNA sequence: TGTGCCAGCAGTGATGGGAGGGTCGATACGCAGTATTTT. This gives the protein CASSDGRVDTQYF.

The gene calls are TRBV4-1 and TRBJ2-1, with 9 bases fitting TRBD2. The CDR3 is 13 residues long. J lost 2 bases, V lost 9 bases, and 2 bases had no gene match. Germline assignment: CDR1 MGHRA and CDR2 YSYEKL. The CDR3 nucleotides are TGCGCCAGGACTAGCGGAGCCTACAATGAGCAGTTCTTC. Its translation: CARTSGAYNEQFF.

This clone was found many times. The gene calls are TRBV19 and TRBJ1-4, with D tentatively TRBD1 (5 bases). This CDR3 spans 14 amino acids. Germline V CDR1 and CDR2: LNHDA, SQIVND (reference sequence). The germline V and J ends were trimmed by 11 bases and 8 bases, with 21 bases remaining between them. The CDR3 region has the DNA TGTGCCTCAAGGAGCGGGGGATTCGGGGAAAAACTGTTTTTT. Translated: CASRSGGFGEKLFF.

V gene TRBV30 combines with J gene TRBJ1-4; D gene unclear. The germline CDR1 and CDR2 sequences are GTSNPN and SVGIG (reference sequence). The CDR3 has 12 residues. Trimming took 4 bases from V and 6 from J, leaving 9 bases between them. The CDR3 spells CAWNQAHEKLFF. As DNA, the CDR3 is TGTGCCTGGAACCAGGCCCATGAAAAACTGTTTTTT.

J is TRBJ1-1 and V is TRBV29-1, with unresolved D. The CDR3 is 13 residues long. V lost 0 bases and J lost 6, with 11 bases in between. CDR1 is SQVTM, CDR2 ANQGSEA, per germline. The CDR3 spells CSVEEFRRPEAFF. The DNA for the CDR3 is TGCAGCGTTGAAGAATTTCGGCGGCCTGAAGCTTTCTTT.

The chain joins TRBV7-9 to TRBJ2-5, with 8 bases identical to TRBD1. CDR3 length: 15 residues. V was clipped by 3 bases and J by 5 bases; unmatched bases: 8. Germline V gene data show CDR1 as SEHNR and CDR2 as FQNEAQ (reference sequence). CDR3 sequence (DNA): TGTGCCAGCAGCTTTCATCAGGGGGCATATGAGACCCAGTACTTC. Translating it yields CASSFHQGAYETQYF.

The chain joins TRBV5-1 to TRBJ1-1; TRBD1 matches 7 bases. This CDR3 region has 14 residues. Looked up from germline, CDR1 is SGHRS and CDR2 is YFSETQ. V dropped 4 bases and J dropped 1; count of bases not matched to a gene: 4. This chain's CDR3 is CASSRGTANTEAFF. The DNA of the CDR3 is TGCGCCAGCAGCAGAGGGACAGCGAACACTGAAGCTTTCTTT.

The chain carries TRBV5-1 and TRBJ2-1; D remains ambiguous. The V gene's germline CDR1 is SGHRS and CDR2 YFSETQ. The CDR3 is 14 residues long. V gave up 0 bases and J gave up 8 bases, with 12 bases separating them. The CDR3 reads CASSLVSVRDEQFF. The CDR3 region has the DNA TGCGCCAGCAGCTTGGTCTCCGTCCGGGATGAGCAGTTCTTC.